This T cell receptor (beta chain) was obtained from a study of blood T cell repertoires in COVID-19. The assay was immunoSEQ multiplex PCR, and TCRdb's table has in-frame clones only and misses some. This sample has tens of thousands of clones; roughly four fifths occur once, and the top ten carry around 2.3%. Trimming left V 4 bases short and J 4 bases short, with 9 bases between. This CDR3 spans 13 amino acids. Germline-derived CDR1 and CDR2 are SGHRS and YFSETQ. The sample consisted of peripheral blood. This chain joins TRBV5-1 and TRBJ2-1; a weak D match, TRBD1 (5 bases). This receptor was obtained from a man in his sixties or seventies with COVID-19, enrolled during active disease. The CDR3 sequence is CASSPDSYNEQFF. CDR3 sequence (DNA): TGCGCCAGCAGCCCTGACAGTTACAATGAGCAGTTCTTC.